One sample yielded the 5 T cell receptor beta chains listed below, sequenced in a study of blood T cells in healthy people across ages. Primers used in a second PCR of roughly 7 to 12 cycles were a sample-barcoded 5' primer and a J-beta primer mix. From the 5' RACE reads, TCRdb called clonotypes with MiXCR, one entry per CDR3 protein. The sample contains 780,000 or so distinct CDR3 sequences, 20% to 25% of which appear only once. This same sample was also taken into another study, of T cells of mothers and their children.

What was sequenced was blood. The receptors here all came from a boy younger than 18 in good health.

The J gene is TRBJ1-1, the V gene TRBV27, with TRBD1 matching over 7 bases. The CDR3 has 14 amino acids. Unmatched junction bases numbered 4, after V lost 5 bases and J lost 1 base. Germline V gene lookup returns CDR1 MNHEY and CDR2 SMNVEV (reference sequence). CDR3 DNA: TGTGCCAGCAGTCCCAGGGGGAAGAACACTGAAGCTTTCTTT. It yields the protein CASSPRGKNTEAFF.

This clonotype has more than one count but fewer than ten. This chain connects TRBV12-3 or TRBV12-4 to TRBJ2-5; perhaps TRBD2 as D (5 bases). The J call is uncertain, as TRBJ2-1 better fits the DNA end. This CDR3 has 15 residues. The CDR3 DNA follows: TGTGCCAGCAGTCCAAGCGGCACGGGCGGGAATGAGCAGTTCTTC. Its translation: CASSPSGTGGNEQFF.

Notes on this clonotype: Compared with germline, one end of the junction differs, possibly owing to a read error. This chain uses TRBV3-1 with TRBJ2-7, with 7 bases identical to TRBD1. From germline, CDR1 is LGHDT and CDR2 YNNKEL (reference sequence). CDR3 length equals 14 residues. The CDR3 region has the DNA TGTGCCTGCAGCCTCCGGGGACAGTCCTACGAGCAGTACTTC. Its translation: CACSLRGQSYEQYF.

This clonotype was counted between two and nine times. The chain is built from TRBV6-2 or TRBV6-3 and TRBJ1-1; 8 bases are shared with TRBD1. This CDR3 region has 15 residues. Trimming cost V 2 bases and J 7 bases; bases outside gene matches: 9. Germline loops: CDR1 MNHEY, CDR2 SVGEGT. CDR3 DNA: TGTGCCAGCAGTTACCCTCTGGACAGGGCTCGTGAAGCTTTCTTT. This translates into CASSYPLDRAREAFF.

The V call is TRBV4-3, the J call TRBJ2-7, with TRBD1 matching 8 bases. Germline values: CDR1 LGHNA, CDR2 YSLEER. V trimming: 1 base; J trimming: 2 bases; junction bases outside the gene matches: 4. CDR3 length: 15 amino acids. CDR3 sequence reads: CASSQARGQAYEQYF. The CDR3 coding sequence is TGCGCCAGCAGCCAAGCGAGGGGACAGGCCTACGAGCAGTACTTC.